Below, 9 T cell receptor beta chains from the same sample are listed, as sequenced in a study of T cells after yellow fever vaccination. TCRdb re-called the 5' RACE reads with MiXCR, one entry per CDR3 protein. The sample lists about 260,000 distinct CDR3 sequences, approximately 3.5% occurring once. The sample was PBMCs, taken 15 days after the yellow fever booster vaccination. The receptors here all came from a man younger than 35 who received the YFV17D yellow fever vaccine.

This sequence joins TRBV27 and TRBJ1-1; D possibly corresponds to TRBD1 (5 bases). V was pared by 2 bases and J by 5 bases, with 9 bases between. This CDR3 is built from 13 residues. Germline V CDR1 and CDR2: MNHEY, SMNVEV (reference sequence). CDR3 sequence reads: CASSLQGWTEAFF. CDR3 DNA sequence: TGTGCCAGCAGTTTACAGGGTTGGACTGAAGCTTTCTTT.

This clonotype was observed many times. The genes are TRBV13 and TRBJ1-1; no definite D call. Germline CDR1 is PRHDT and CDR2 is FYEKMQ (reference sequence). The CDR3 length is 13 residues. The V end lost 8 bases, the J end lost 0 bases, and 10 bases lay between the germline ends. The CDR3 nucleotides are TGTGCCAGCCGGGAGATTTTGAACACTGAAGCTTTCTTT. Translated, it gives CASREILNTEAFF.

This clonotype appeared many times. In nucleotides, the CDR3 is TGTGCCAGCAGCCCCCGGGGAGGAGAAGCTTTCTTT. Amino acids: CASSPRGGEAFF. The gene calls are TRBV5-6 and TRBJ1-1; no reliable D call. This CDR3 is built from 12 residues. The V and J ends lost 4 bases and 8 bases respectively, with 12 bases between them. CDR1 and CDR2 from the germline V gene are SGHDT and YYEEEE.

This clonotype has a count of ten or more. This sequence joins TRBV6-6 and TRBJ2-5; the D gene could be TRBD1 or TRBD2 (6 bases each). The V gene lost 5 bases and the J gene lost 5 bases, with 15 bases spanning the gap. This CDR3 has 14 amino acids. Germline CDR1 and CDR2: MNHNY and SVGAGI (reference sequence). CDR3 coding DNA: TGTGCCAGCAGTGACCCCAGGAGGGGGGAGACCCAGTACTTC. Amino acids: CASSDPRRGETQYF.

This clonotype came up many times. CDR3 sequence: CASSFSSGGNTGELFF. The DNA of the CDR3 is TGCGCCAGCAGCTTCTCATCAGGGGGTAACACCGGGGAGCTGTTTTTT. The V call is TRBV5-1, the J call TRBJ2-2, with TRBD1 matching 7 bases. Germline CDR1 is SGHRS and CDR2 is YFSETQ. The CDR3 runs 16 residues. Losses at the gene ends were 2 bases for V and 2 bases for J; bases not matched to a gene: 6. The full variable domain, with the rest looked up from reference TRBV5-1 and TRBJ2-2, is KAGVTQTPRYLIKTRGQQVTLSCSPISGHRSVSWYQQTPGQGLQFLFEYFSETQRNKGNFPGRFSGRQFSNSRSEMNVSTLELGDSALYLCASSFSSGGNTGELFFGEGSRLTVL.

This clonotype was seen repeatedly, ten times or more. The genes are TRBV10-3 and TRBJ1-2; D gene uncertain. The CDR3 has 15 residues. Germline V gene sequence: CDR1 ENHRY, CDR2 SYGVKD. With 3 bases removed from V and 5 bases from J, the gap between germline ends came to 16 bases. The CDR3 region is CAISEGPGPFYGYTF. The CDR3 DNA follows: TGTGCCATCAGTGAAGGTCCCGGTCCATTTTATGGCTACACCTTC.

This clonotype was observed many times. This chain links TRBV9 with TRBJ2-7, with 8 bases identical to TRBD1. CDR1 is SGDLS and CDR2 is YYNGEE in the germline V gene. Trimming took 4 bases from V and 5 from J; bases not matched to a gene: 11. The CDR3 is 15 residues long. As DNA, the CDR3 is TGTGCCAGCAGCCCCCGACAGGGGTATCTCGACGAGCAGTACTTC. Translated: CASSPRQGYLDEQYF. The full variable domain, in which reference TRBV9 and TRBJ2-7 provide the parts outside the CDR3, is DSGVTQTPKHLITATGQRVTLRCSPRSGDLSVYWYQQSLDQGLQFLIQYYNGEERAKGNILERFSAQQFPDLHSELNLSSLELGDSALYFCASSPRQGYLDEQYFGPGTRLTVT.

The CDR3 coding sequence is TGTGCCAGCAGCTTATGGGCCAGCTCTGGGGCCAACGTCCTGACTTTC. Its protein is CASSLWASSGANVLTF. The chain joins TRBV7-2 to TRBJ2-6; D is unresolved. The CDR3 totals 16 residues. The V end lost 2 bases, the J end lost 0 bases, and 8 bases lay between the germline ends. In germline, CDR1 is SGHTA, CDR2 FQGNSA.

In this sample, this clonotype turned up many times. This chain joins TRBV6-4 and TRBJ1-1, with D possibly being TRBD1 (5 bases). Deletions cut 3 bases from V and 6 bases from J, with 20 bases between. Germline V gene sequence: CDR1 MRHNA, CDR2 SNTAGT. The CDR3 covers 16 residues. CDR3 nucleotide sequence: TGTGCCAGCAGTGAAGGAGAAGGGGCCGGGCACGCTGAAGCTTTCTTT. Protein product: CASSEGEGAGHAEAFF.